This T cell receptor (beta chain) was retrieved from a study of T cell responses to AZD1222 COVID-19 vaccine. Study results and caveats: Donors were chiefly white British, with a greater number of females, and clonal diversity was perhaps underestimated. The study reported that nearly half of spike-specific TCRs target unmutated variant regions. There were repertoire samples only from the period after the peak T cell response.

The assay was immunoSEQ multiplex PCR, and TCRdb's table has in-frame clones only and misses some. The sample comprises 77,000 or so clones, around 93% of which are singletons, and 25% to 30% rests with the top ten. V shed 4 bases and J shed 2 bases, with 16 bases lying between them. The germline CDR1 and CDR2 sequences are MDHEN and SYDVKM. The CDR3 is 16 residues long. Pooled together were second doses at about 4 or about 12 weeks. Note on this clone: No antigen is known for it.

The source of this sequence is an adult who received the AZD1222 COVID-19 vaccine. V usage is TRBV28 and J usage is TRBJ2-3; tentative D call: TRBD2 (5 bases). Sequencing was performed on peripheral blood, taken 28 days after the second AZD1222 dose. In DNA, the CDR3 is TGTGCCAGCAGTTCCACGGGGTCACGCCTCACAGATACGCAGTATTTT. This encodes CASSSTGSRLTDTQYF.